This T cell receptor beta chain is drawn from a study of shared clonotypes between healthy human individuals. Study summary: Donors had three CD4 naive, three CD4 memory, two CD8 naive and one CD8 memory plate apiece.

The table came from immunoSEQ multiplex PCR; TCRdb's copy has only in-frame clones and leaves some out. Here the sample spans about 2 million clones, about 95% being singletons. This CDR3 has 17 residues. Per germline, CDR1 SGHAT and CDR2 FQNNGV. V was shortened by 2 bases and J by 0 bases, with 16 bases between the two germline ends. This clone was counted a single time. Its antigen is unidentified. Study-level findings and limits: Limitation of the genetic and exposure-history diversity represented came from the few donors. Several donors shared approximately 5% of their naive CD4 clonotypes. Tissue TCR repertoires likely differ from these blood-only repertoires.

Naive-designated CD8 cells lacked CD45RO, were positively enriched for CCR7, and omitted terminally differentiated effector memory CD45RA+ cells. The chain recombines TRBV11-2 with TRBJ1-1; no reliable D call. The receptor's source is a man between 18 and 35 years old in good health. Source material: naive CD8+ T cells sorted from blood. The CDR3 region is CASSLKVSHSLNTEAFF. The CDR3 nucleotides read TGTGCCAGCAGCTTAAAGGTGAGCCACTCGTTGAACACTGAAGCTTTCTTT.